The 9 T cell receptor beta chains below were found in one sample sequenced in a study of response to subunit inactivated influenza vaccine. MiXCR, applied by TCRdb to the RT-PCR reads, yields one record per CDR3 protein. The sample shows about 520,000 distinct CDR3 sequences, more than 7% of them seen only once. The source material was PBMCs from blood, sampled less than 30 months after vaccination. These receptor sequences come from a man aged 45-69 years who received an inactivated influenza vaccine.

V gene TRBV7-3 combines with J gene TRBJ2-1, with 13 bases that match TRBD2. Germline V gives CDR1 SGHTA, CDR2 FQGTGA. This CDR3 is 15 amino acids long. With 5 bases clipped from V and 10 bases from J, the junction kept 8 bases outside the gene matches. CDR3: CASSKGLAGPQEQFF. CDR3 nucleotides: TGTGCCAGCAGCAAGGGACTAGCGGGACCCCAGGAGCAGTTCTTC.

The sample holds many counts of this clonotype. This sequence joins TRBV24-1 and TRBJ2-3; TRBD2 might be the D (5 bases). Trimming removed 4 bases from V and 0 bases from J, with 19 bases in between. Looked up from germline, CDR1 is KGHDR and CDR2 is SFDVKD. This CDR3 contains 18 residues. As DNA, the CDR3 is TGTGCCACCAGTGACCCAGTAGGAGCGGCCGGTAGCACAGATACGCAGTATTTT. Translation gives CATSDPVGAAGSTDTQYF.

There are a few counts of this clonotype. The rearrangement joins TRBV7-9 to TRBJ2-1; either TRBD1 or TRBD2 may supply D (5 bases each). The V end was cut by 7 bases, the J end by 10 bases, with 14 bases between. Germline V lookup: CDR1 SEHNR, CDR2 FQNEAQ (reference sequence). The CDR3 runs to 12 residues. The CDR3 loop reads CASIWGPGEQFF. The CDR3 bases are TGTGCCAGCATCTGGGGACCGGGAGAGCAGTTCTTC.

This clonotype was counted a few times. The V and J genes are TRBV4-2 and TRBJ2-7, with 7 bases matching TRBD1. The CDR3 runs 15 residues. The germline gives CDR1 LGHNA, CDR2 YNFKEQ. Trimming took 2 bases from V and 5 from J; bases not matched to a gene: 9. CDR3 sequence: CASSQRQGRGHEQYF. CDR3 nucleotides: TGTGCCAGCAGCCAACGACAGGGTCGGGGCCACGAGCAGTACTTC.

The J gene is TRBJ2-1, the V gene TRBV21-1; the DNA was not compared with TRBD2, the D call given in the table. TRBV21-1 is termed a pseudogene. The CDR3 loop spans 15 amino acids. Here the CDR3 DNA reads TGTGCCAGCAGCATAGGTAGCGGGAGCGGCAATGAGCAGTTCTTC. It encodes CASSIGSGSGNEQFF.

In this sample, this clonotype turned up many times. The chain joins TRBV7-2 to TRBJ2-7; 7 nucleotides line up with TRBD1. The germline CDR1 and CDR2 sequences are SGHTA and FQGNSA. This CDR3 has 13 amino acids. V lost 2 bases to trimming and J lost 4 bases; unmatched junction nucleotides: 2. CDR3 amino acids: CASSLKGAYEQYF. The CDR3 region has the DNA TGTGCCAGCAGCTTAAAGGGGGCGTACGAGCAGTACTTC.

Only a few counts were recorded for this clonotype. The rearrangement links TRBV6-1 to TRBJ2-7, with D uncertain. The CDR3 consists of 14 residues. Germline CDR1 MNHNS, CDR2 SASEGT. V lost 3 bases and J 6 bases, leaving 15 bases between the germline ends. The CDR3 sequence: CASSDTGLPSEQYF. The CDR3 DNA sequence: TGTGCCAGCAGTGATACCGGTCTTCCCAGCGAGCAGTACTTC.

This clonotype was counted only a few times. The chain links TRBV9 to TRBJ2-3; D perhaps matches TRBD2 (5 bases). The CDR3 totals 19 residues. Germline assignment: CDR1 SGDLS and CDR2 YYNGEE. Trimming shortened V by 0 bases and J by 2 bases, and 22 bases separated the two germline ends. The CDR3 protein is CASSVGPLSIARPTDTQYF. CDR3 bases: TGTGCCAGCAGCGTAGGCCCGCTATCGATAGCGCGCCCCACAGATACGCAGTATTTT. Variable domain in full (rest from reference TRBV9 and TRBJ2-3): DSGVTQTPKHLITATGQRVTLRCSPRSGDLSVYWYQQSLDQGLQFLIQYYNGEERAKGNILERFSAQQFPDLHSELNLSSLELGDSALYFCASSVGPLSIARPTDTQYFGPGTRLTVL.

In DNA form, the CDR3 reads TGTGCCAGCAGTCTAACCCGACAGGGGGCTAGGGATGAGCAGTTCTTC. It translates to CASSLTRQGARDEQFF. The chain uses TRBV28 and TRBJ2-1; 10 nucleotides agree with TRBD1. With 5 bases clipped from V and 8 bases from J, the junction kept 12 bases outside the gene matches. CDR3 length: 16 residues. Germline V gene data show CDR1 as MDHEN and CDR2 as SYDVKM.